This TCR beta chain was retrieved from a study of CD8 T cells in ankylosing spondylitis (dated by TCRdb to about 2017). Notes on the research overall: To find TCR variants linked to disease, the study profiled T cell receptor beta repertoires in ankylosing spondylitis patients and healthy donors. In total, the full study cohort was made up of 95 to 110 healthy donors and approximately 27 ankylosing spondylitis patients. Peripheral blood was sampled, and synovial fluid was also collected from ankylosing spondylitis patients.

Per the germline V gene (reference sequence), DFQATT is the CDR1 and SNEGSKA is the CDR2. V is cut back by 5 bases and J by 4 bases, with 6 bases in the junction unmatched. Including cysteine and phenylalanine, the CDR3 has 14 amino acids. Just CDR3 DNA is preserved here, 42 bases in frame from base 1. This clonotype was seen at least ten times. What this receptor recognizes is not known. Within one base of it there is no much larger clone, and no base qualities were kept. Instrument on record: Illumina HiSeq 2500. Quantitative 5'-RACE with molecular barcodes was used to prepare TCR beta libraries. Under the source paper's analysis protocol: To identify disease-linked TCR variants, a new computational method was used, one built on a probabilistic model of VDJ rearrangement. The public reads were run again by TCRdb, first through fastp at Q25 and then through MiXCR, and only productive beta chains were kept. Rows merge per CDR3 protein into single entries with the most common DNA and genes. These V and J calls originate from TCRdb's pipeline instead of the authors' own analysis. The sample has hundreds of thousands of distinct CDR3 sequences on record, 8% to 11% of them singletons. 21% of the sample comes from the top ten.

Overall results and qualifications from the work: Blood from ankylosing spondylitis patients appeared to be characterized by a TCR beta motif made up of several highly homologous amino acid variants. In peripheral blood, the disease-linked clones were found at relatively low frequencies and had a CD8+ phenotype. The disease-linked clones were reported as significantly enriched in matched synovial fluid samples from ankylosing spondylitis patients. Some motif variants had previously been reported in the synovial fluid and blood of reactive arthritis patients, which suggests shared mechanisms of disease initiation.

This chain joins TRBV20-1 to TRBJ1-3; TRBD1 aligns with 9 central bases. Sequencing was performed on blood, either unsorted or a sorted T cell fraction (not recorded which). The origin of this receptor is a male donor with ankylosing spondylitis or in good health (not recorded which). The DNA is TGCAGTGCTGGACAGGGGACAACGGGAAACACCATATATTTT. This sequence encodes CSAGQGTTGNTIYF.